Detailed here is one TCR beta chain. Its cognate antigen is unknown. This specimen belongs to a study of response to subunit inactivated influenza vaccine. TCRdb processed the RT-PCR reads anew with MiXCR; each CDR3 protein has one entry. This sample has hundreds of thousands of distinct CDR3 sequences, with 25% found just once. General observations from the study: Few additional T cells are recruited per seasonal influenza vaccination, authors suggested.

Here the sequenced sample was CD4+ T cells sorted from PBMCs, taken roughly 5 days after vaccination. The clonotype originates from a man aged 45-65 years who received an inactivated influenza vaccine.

The CDR3 coding sequence is TGTGCCAGCAGCACCCTATTGTCGGGCCACAATGAGCAGTTCTTC. Translated, it gives CASSTLLSGHNEQFF. The rearrangement joins TRBV7-9 to TRBJ2-1, with D unresolved. Germline V gene sequence: CDR1 SEHNR, CDR2 FQNEAQ (reference sequence). The CDR3 is made up of 15 amino acids. V was trimmed by 5 bases and J by 5 bases, leaving 16 bases between them.